This T cell receptor (beta chain) is drawn from a study of blood T cell repertoires in COVID-19 (dated by TCRdb to the early 2020s). Regarding the study in general: Samples covering the acute and convalescent phases of COVID-19 were provided by collaborators in the United States, Italy and Spain. Deeply sampled blood TCRbeta repertoires from subjects exposed to, actively infected with, or recovered from COVID-19 were included in the dataset. A freely available public database, intended as a resource for researchers studying the immune response to SARS-CoV-2, is where the repertoires were released. The samples were drawn from two sources: the first 160 participants of the ongoing ImmuneRACE study, and about 1,300 subjects contributed by 6 global collaborators. Sample metadata almost always included a de-identified subject ID, COVID-19 status, age in years and sex. The prospective study material was composed of cDNA or gDNA derived from T cells, B-cell-depleted T cells, or PBMCs. Where available, HLA class I and class II types were obtained from metadata supplied by the sample provider rather than from assay-based typing. What the work shows at the level of the full study, not this receptor alone: How much clinical and demographic metadata was included differed by source and by participant, and the metadata was provided uncurated.

Of note for this clone: What this receptor recognizes is not known. No much larger clonotype is one base removed from it; base qualities were not supplied.

Participants in the prospective study were enrolled through a virtual design, were aged about 18 to 100 years, and lived in under 25 United States geographic areas. In the prospective study, participants were assigned to cohorts based on the clinical history participants reported in a screening survey and a study questionnaire. Each participant in the prospective study had whole blood, serum and a nasopharyngeal or oropharyngeal swab collected by mobile phlebotomists. Additional blood draws and questionnaires over an approximately two-month period could optionally be provided by prospective study participants. Blood samples from the prospective study were shipped frozen or at room temperature prior to DNA extraction. CDR1 and CDR2 (SQVTM, ANQGSEA) derive from the germline V gene. The V and J ends are trimmed by 0 bases and 6 bases, leaving 8 bases between them. Counted from cysteine to phenylalanine, this CDR3 has 12 amino acids. Kept here is only the CDR3 DNA, which spans 36 bases and is read in frame from base 1.

The immunoSEQ Assay, a bias-controlled multiplex PCR, was used to amplify TCRbeta CDR3 regions from genomic DNA. The published analysis was carried out like this. Nucleated cell counts per sample were estimated from amplification of reference gene primers within the assay. Sequence reads were collapsed and filtered to measure the absolute abundance of every unique TCRbeta CDR3 rearrangement. For each sample, productive Simpson clonality was calculated as the square root of Simpson's diversity index across productive rearrangements. TCRdb retrieved this table from immuneACCESS and kept in-frame rearrangements only. Not all clones are present; in checked studies, unresolved V genes account for under half, and no reason is known for the remainder. V and J calls and clone size come straight from that table; D and trimming were deduced from the DNA. The sample has around 220,000 clones on record, around 81% of them singletons. Clones ranked in the top ten supply over 7% of the sample.

This TCR came from a woman in her thirties or forties with acute COVID-19. Sample: PBMCs or T cells enriched from blood (not recorded which). Rearrangement joined TRBV29-1 to TRBJ1-2; too little of a D gene remains to name it. The CDR3 protein: CSVEEEHHGYTF. The DNA reads as follows: TGCAGCGTTGAAGAAGAACATCATGGCTACACCTTC.